This TCR beta chain emerged from a study of early T cells in non-severe SARS-CoV-2 infection. Background on the study: Sequencing used unsorted whole-blood bulk RNA, so chains lack pairing.

Findings and limits, study-wide: VDJdb-based matching was biased toward anti-spike CD8 responses and missed private and CD4 specificities.

This clonotype was observed many times. Its cognate antigen is unknown. This CDR3 is 15 amino acids long. Germline lookup yields CDR1 KGHSH and CDR2 LQKENI. J was trimmed by 1 base and V by 4 bases; bases with no gene match: 1. Unique molecular identifiers were added to individual cDNA molecules. TCRdb passed the 5' RACE reads through MiXCR, listing each CDR3 protein once. The sample lists around 33,000 distinct CDR3 sequences, 5.5% to 7.5% seen once, with 7.5% to 8% in the top ten. The sequence came from an adult who was a healthcare worker with PCR-confirmed SARS-CoV-2 infection or an uninfected control (not recorded which). The chain joins TRBV18 to TRBJ2-3, with 11 positions matching TRBD2. The sample consisted of whole blood. CDR3: CASSRLAGRTDTQYF. DNA of the CDR3: TGTGCCAGCTCACGACTAGCGGGACGCACAGATACGCAGTATTTT.